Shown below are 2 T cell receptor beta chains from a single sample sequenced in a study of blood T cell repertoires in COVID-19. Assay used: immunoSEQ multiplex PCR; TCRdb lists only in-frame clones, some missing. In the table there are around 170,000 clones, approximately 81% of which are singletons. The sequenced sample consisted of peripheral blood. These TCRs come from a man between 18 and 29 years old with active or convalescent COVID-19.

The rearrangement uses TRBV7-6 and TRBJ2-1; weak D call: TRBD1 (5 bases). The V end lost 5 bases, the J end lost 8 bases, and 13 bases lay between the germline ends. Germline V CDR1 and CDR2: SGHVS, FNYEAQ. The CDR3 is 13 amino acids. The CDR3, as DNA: TGTGCCAGCAGCGGCAGGGTCCGGGATGAGCAGTTCTTC. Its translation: CASSGRVRDEQFF.

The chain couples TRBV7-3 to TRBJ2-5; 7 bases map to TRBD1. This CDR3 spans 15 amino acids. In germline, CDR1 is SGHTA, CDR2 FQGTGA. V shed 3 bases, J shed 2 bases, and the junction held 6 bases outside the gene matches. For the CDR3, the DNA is TGTGCCAGCAGCTTCTACCCGGGACAGCAAGAGACCCAGTACTTC. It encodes CASSFYPGQQETQYF.